The next 23 T cell receptor beta chains were all read from a single sample in a study of identical twins. One entry per CDR3 protein results from TCRdb running MiXCR on the 5' RACE reads. The profile covers about 1.7 million distinct CDR3 sequences, with less than 40% appearing a single time and less than 0.35% taken by the ten largest. Sequencing was done on a sample of cord blood. Every receptor here comes from a newborn girl in good health.

This chain uses TRBV25-1 with TRBJ1-2, with D possibly matching TRBD1 (5 bases). From germline, CDR1 is MGHDK and CDR2 SYGVNS. V lost 2 bases and J lost 5, with 12 bases in between. This CDR3 has 14 amino acids. CDR3 sequence (DNA): TGTGCCAGCAGTGAACAGGGACGAGGTTATGGCTACACCTTC. Translating it yields CASSEQGRGYGYTF.

The rearrangement links TRBV20-1 to TRBJ2-2, with a possible D match to TRBD2 (6 bases). Trimming removed 5 bases at V and 5 bases at J, with 12 bases between. Germline V lookup: CDR1 DFQATT, CDR2 SNEGSKA (reference sequence). The CDR3 sequence is 13 residues long. CDR3 bases: TGCAGTGCTGCGGAGGGCCGTACCGGGGAGCTGTTTTTT. This translates into CSAAEGRTGELFF.

CDR3 sequence reads: CASSRGAGRSYEQYF. The CDR3, as DNA: TGTGCCAGCAGCCGCGGGGCGGGGCGGTCCTACGAGCAGTACTTC. This rearrangement joins TRBV6-5 to TRBJ2-7, with a possible D match to TRBD2 (6 bases). V dropped 6 bases and J dropped 1 base, with 16 bases sitting between them. Per the germline V gene, CDR1 is MNHEY and CDR2 is SVGAGI. The CDR3 has 15 amino acids.

This clonotype was counted a single time. V and J are TRBV6-6 and TRBJ2-2; TRBD1 matches 9 bases. Trimming took 6 bases from V and 4 from J; bases not matched to a gene: 9. The CDR3 extends over 16 amino acids. Per germline, CDR1 MNHNY and CDR2 SVGAGI (reference sequence). The CDR3 protein is CASSRDRVATTGELFF. The CDR3 bases are TGTGCCAGCAGCCGGGACAGGGTCGCCACCACCGGGGAGCTGTTTTTT.

This clonotype was detected a few times. The rearrangement links TRBV18 to TRBJ2-4, with D uncertain. This CDR3 spans 13 amino acids. CDR1 is KGHSH and CDR2 is LQKENI in the germline V gene. V lost 6 bases and J lost 4, with 10 bases in between. This chain's CDR3 is CASSLDAKNIQYF. CDR3 nucleotide sequence: TGTGCCAGCTCCCTGGACGCGAAAAACATTCAGTACTTC.

In its sample, this clonotype was seen a few times. V usage is TRBV27 and J usage is TRBJ1-6; D is unresolved. Germline-derived CDR1 and CDR2 are MNHEY and SMNVEV (reference sequence). Between the trimmed V and J ends, which lost 5 bases and 10 bases, there was a span of 15 bases. The CDR3 runs 14 residues. The CDR3 sequence is CASSLGRSRSPLHF. The CDR3 DNA sequence: TGTGCCAGCAGTCTCGGACGCTCCCGGTCACCCCTCCACTTT.

V usage is TRBV29-1 and J usage is TRBJ2-5; D might be TRBD2 (6 bases). V lost 2 bases to trimming and J lost 11 bases, with 24 bases between them. Germline V gives CDR1 SQVTM, CDR2 ANQGSEA. There are 15 residues in the CDR3. The CDR3 nucleotides are TGCAGCGTTGAAATGGGACTCTCTTTTAGGAATGAGCAGTACTTC. Its protein product is CSVEMGLSFRNEQYF.

The J gene is TRBJ2-3, the V gene TRBV12-3 or TRBV12-4, with D possibly matching TRBD1 (5 bases). This CDR3 is 14 amino acids long. The V end lost 3 bases, the J end lost 4 bases, and 11 bases lay between the germline ends. CDR3 in amino acids: CASSFGVGADTQYF. Here the CDR3 DNA reads TGTGCCAGCAGTTTCGGCGTAGGGGCAGATACGCAGTATTTT.

This clonotype came up a few times. The chain uses TRBV20-1 and TRBJ2-2; D ambiguous. Germline lookup yields CDR1 DFQATT and CDR2 SNEGSKA (reference sequence). V was pared by 0 bases and J by 6 bases, with 11 bases between. This CDR3 is 14 amino acids long. CDR3 DNA: TGCAGTGCTAGAGAAGGTACCGGAGCCGGGGAGCTGTTTTTT. Its protein is CSAREGTGAGELFF.

The chain recombines TRBV6-6 with TRBJ2-7; D is unclear. The CDR3 has 11 residues. CDR1 and CDR2 (germline): MNHNY, SVGAGI (reference sequence). With 8 bases removed from V and 7 bases from J, the gap between germline ends came to 12 bases. CDR3 amino acids: CASYYLSEQYF. CDR3 DNA sequence: TGTGCCAGCTATTATTTGAGTGAGCAGTACTTC.

Of note for this clonotype: This likely comes from a read error, as the CDR3 has no conserved phenylalanine or tryptophan at its end. The V and J genes are TRBV28 and TRBJ1-2; D possibly corresponds to TRBD1 (6 bases). The germline CDR1 and CDR2 sequences are MDHEN and SYDVKM. The CDR3 runs to 17 residues. Trimming cost V 8 bases and J 8 bases, with 30 bases left between them. The CDR3, as DNA: TGTGCCAGCCAGGGACAAGGGCACCCACCTTACGGGGGAGGCTACACCTCC. As protein: CASQGQGHPPYGGGYTS.

Comments on this clonotype: A much larger clone differs by one base, so this may be a read error. The gene calls are TRBV28 and TRBJ2-7; D is possibly TRBD2 (7 bases). The germline gives CDR1 MDHEN, CDR2 SYDVKM. The ends were cut back, 4 bases at V and 5 bases at J, with 15 bases in the middle. The CDR3 extends over 14 amino acids. CDR3 in amino acids: CASSSGRGLNEQYF. DNA for the CDR3: TGTGCCAGCAGTTCTGGGCGGGGGCTGAACGAGCAGTACTTC. The full variable domain, in which reference TRBV28 and TRBJ2-7 provide the parts outside the CDR3, is DVKVTQSSRYLVKRTGEKVFLECVQDMDHENMFWYRQDPGLGLRLIYFSYDVKMKEKGDIPEGYSVSREKKERFSLILESASTNQTSMYLCASSSGRGLNEQYFGPGTRLTVT.

Points on this clonotype: A read error may explain this, as a much larger clone is one base away. The chain employs TRBV6-6 and TRBJ2-3, with 7 positions matching TRBD1. V lost 6 bases, J lost 4 bases, and 4 bases stayed unmatched. This CDR3 comprises 13 residues. CDR1 is MNHNY and CDR2 is SVGAGI in the germline V gene (reference sequence). The chain's CDR3 is CASRLGGADTQYF. CDR3 bases: TGTGCCAGCAGATTAGGGGGCGCAGATACGCAGTATTTT.

The genes are TRBV29-1 and TRBJ2-3; TRBD1 or TRBD2 may be the D gene (5 bases each). Germline CDR1 is SQVTM and CDR2 is ANQGSEA. This CDR3 region has 16 residues. V was shortened by 2 bases and J by 3 bases, with 18 bases between the two germline ends. As DNA, the CDR3 is TGCAGCGTTGAAACGACGAGGGGCCAAGGGACAGATACGCAGTATTTT. This gives the protein CSVETTRGQGTDTQYF.

J is TRBJ2-1 and V is TRBV2; 7 nucleotides line up with TRBD2. The V gene's germline CDR1 is SNHLY and CDR2 FYNNEI. Trimming at V came to 6 bases and at J to 3 bases, leaving 8 bases not matched to a gene. CDR3 length: 15 amino acids. The CDR3 DNA follows: TGTGCCAGCAGGGGGAGCGGGAACAACTACAATGAGCAGTTCTTC. Translating gives CASRGSGNNYNEQFF.

This clonotype was detected only a few times. The genes are TRBV7-2 and TRBJ2-3; 9 bases are shared with TRBD2. Unmatched junction bases numbered 7, after V lost 1 base and J lost 2 bases. The CDR3 is made up of 17 amino acids. Germline lookup yields CDR1 SGHTA and CDR2 FQGNSA. DNA for the CDR3: TGTGCCAGCAGCTTAGTGGCTAGCGGGGCGCACACAGATACGCAGTATTTT. Protein product: CASSLVASGAHTDTQYF.

The rearrangement links TRBV2 to TRBJ2-1; 8 bases agree with TRBD1. Looked up from germline, CDR1 is SNHLY and CDR2 is FYNNEI. The V and J ends lost 2 bases and 7 bases, in that order; junction bases with no gene match: 10. The CDR3 has 16 amino acids. This chain's CDR3 is CASSELAGGLGNEQFF. In DNA, the CDR3 is TGTGCCAGCAGTGAATTAGCAGGGGGCTTGGGTAATGAGCAGTTCTTC.

As concerns this clonotype: Compared with germline, one end of the junction differs, possibly owing to a read error. The gene calls are TRBV20-1 and TRBJ2-1; D call uncertain. The CDR3 is 13 amino acids. Germline CDR1 is DFQATT and CDR2 is SNEGSKA (reference sequence). The chain's CDR3 is CSASPRSCNEQFF. DNA for the CDR3: TGCAGTGCTAGTCCCCGCTCCTGCAATGAGCAGTTCTTC.

The chain has TRBV24-1 and TRBJ2-1; a weak D match, TRBD1 (6 bases). The CDR3 is 12 amino acids. With 4 bases removed from V and 6 bases from J, the gap between germline ends came to 6 bases. The germline V gene encodes CDR1 KGHDR and CDR2 SFDVKD. CDR3 nucleotide sequence: TGTGCCACCAGTGAAGGGGGCAATGAGCAGTTCTTC. Protein sequence: CATSEGGNEQFF.

This clonotype occurred a few times. The junction shows a germline mismatch at one end, possibly a read error. The V call is TRBV7-7, the J call TRBJ2-5; no firm D call. Per germline, CDR1 SSHAT and CDR2 FNYEAQ (reference sequence). The CDR3 has 13 residues. Here the CDR3 reads CASSLFNPGAQYF. The CDR3 DNA reads TGTGCTAGCAGCTTATTTAACCCGGGCGCCCAGTACTTC.

The V call is TRBV28, the J call TRBJ1-5, with D unclear. Germline V gives CDR1 MDHEN, CDR2 SYDVKM. This CDR3 spans 15 amino acids. Trimming stripped 4 bases from V and 1 base from J, with 11 bases between. CDR3 sequence reads: CASSSAPGSNQPQHF. CDR3 coding DNA: TGTGCCAGCAGTTCGGCCCCAGGCAGCAATCAGCCCCAGCATTTT.

In this sample, this clonotype turned up many times. The chain recombines TRBV29-1 with TRBJ1-2; D not resolved. Trimming took 5 bases from V and 1 from J, leaving 5 bases between them. CDR1 and CDR2 from the germline V gene are SQVTM and ANQGSEA. The CDR3 covers 11 residues. This chain's CDR3 is CSVTNNYGYTF. CDR3 nucleotides: TGCAGCGTTACAAATAACTATGGCTACACCTTC.

This chain links TRBV6-5 with TRBJ1-2, with D unresolved. The V and J ends lost 2 bases and 3 bases respectively, with 13 bases between them. The CDR3 sequence is 15 residues long. Germline CDR1 MNHEY, CDR2 SVGAGI. CDR3 residues: CASSYHPDGYYGYTF. The CDR3 DNA reads TGTGCCAGCAGTTACCACCCCGACGGCTACTATGGCTACACCTTC.